One and the same sample provided the 19 T cell receptor beta chains below, sequenced in a study of OX40 agonist ivuxolimab in advanced cancers. Method: immunoSEQ multiplex PCR; TCRdb's copy keeps in-frame clones and lacks some. The sample has more than 50,000 clones, just over 90% seen once. This material consisted of CD4+ or CD8+ T cells sorted from blood, taken in a trial of the OX40 agonist ivuxolimab. The origin of the receptors is an adult with an advanced solid tumor such as melanoma, head and neck, liver or kidney cancer.

The chain has TRBV6-1 and TRBJ2-7; unclear D gene. In germline, CDR1 is MNHNS, CDR2 SASEGT. V lost 3 bases to trimming and J lost 3 bases, with 6 bases between them. The CDR3 contains 12 residues. The CDR3 reads CASSDIGYEQYF. The CDR3 DNA sequence: TGTGCCAGCAGTGATATAGGCTACGAGCAGTACTTC.

The chain carries TRBV11-2 and TRBJ2-3; D is unresolved. Trimming left V 4 bases short and J 2 bases short, with 10 bases between. The CDR3 consists of 14 residues. Germline V lookup: CDR1 SGHAT, CDR2 FQNNGV. The CDR3 spells CASSSPKITDTQYF. Here the CDR3 DNA reads TGTGCCAGCAGCTCCCCGAAAATCACAGATACGCAGTATTTT.

The gene calls are TRBV6-1 and TRBJ2-7; 8 bases map to TRBD2. Germline-derived CDR1 and CDR2 are MNHNS and SASEGT. V lost 5 bases, J lost 6 bases, and 6 bases stayed unmatched. The CDR3 length is 13 residues. The CDR3 sequence: CASSYMAGGEQYF. Written as DNA, the CDR3 is TGTGCCAGCAGTTATATGGCGGGGGGCGAGCAGTACTTC.

The gene calls are TRBV7-3 and TRBJ2-7; D is uncertain. The CDR3 runs to 12 residues. Germline CDR1 and CDR2: SGHTA and FQGTGA. Deletions cut 7 bases from V and 1 base from J, with 8 bases between. The CDR3 reads CASTDESYEQYF. The CDR3 coding sequence is TGTGCCAGCACGGACGAATCCTACGAGCAGTACTTC.

This CDR3 is CASTSRAAIDTQYF. The CDR3 DNA sequence: TGTGCCAGCACCTCAAGGGCTGCTATCGATACGCAGTATTTT. The J gene is TRBJ2-3, the V gene TRBV7-9; D uncertain. Trimming shortened V by 7 bases and J by 6 bases, and 17 bases separated the two germline ends. The CDR3 spans 14 residues. The V gene's germline CDR1 is SEHNR and CDR2 FQNEAQ (reference sequence).

The J gene is TRBJ2-7, the V gene TRBV6-1, with D possibly called TRBD1 or TRBD2 (6 bases each). Germline V lookup: CDR1 MNHNS, CDR2 SASEGT. V was cut by 6 bases and J by 7 bases, with 22 bases left in between. The CDR3 is 15 residues long. The CDR3 region has the DNA TGTGCCAGCAGCTTCCCAGGACAGCGTGGGGGGGAGCAGTACTTC. Protein: CASSFPGQRGGEQYF.

The rearrangement joins TRBV2 to TRBJ1-2; 10 bases align to TRBD1. The CDR3 sequence is 14 residues long. Germline V gives CDR1 SNHLY, CDR2 FYNNEI. The V gene end was trimmed by 4 bases and the J gene end by 2 bases; junction bases not matched to a gene: 1. The CDR3 DNA reads as TGTGCCAGCAGTGGACAGGGGGCGAACTATGGCTACACCTTC. Amino acid sequence: CASSGQGANYGYTF.

V is TRBV7-6 and J is TRBJ2-3, with 8 bases identical to TRBD2. V lost 1 base to trimming and J lost 5 bases; unmatched junction nucleotides: 2. The V gene's germline CDR1 is SGHVS and CDR2 FNYEAQ. The CDR3 has 14 amino acids. CDR3 protein: CASSLEAGGDTQYF. For the CDR3, the DNA is TGTGCCAGCAGCTTAGAGGCGGGGGGAGATACGCAGTATTTT.

The chain links TRBV6-4 to TRBJ2-5; the D gene is possibly TRBD2 (6 bases). The CDR3 sequence is 15 residues long. From germline, CDR1 is MRHNA and CDR2 SNTAGT. Trimming pared 11 bases from V and 4 bases from J, leaving 23 bases between. CDR3 protein: CAPQGGGDPGETQYF. The CDR3 DNA follows: TGTGCCCCCCAGGGAGGTGGGGACCCTGGAGAGACCCAGTACTTC.

This clone was recorded only once. The chain has TRBV7-9 and TRBJ2-7, with 7 bases lining up with TRBD1. CDR3 length equals 11 residues. Germline V gene data show CDR1 as SEHNR and CDR2 as FQNEAQ (reference sequence). The V and J ends lost 4 bases and 6 bases, in that order; junction bases with no gene match: 0. CDR3 region: CASSYRGEQYF. DNA of the CDR3: TGTGCCAGCAGCTACAGGGGCGAGCAGTACTTC.

The rearrangement joins TRBV11-3 to TRBJ2-1; D tentatively reads TRBD1 or TRBD2 (5 bases each). This CDR3 spans 14 amino acids. With 5 bases removed from V and 7 bases from J, the gap between germline ends came to 15 bases. Germline V gene data show CDR1 as SGHNT and CDR2 as YENEEA. CDR3 region: CASSIRVGDNEQFF. The CDR3 coding sequence is TGTGCCAGCAGCATCAGGGTGGGGGATAATGAGCAGTTCTTC.

This rearrangement joins TRBV10-3 to TRBJ2-7, with D hard to call. This CDR3 spans 11 amino acids. Trimming left V 8 bases short and J 3 bases short, with 8 bases between. Germline CDR1 reads ENHRY; CDR2 reads SYGVKD. The CDR3 protein is CAIGLNYEQYF. Written as DNA, the CDR3 is TGTGCCATCGGGTTGAACTACGAGCAGTACTTC.

The genes are TRBV7-6 and TRBJ1-1; 7 positions match TRBD1. The germline CDR1 and CDR2 sequences are SGHVS and FNYEAQ. Trimming at V came to 0 bases and at J to 10 bases, leaving 5 bases not matched to a gene. This CDR3 is built from 13 residues. CDR3 sequence reads: CASSLAGGERAFF. The CDR3 bases are TGTGCCAGCAGCTTAGCAGGGGGCGAAAGAGCTTTCTTT.

The rearrangement joins TRBV14 to TRBJ1-4, with 8 bases matching TRBD1. This CDR3 comprises 13 residues. Germline CDR1 is SGHDN and CDR2 is FVKESK. V dropped 3 bases and J dropped 8; count of bases not matched to a gene: 2. The CDR3 region has the DNA TGTGCCAGCAGCCAGACAGGGGTCGAAAAACTGTTTTTT. It codes for CASSQTGVEKLFF.

This chain uses TRBV5-1 with TRBJ1-1; TRBD1 is a possible D gene (6 bases). Germline V gives CDR1 SGHRS, CDR2 YFSETQ. The V end was cut by 2 bases, the J end by 7 bases, with 15 bases between. This CDR3 is built from 14 residues. CDR3 sequence reads: CASSLDLRQVEAFF. The CDR3 DNA reads as TGCGCCAGCAGCTTAGATCTAAGACAGGTTGAAGCTTTCTTT.

V and J are TRBV27 and TRBJ1-1; the D gene is possibly TRBD1 (6 bases). There are 16 residues in the CDR3. Trimming shortened V by 0 bases and J by 1 base, and 12 bases separated the two germline ends. Germline loops: CDR1 MNHEY, CDR2 SMNVEV (reference sequence). CDR3 nucleotides: TGTGCCAGCAGTTTATCCCCAGGGGCAACGAACACTGAAGCTTTCTTT. This codes for CASSLSPGATNTEAFF.

V and J are TRBV5-4 and TRBJ2-5; the D gene is possibly TRBD1 (6 bases). From germline, CDR1 is SGHNT and CDR2 YYREEE (reference sequence). There are 15 residues in the CDR3. V was shortened by 0 bases and J by 5 bases, with 14 bases between the two germline ends. The chain's CDR3 is CASSLELPRGETQYF. CDR3 DNA: TGTGCCAGCAGCTTGGAACTCCCTAGGGGGGAGACCCAGTACTTC. Variable domain in full (rest from reference TRBV5-4 and TRBJ2-5): ETGVTQSPTHLIKTRGQQVTLRCSSQSGHNTVSWYQQALGQGPQFIFQYYREEENGRGNFPPRFSGLQFPNYSSELNVNALELDDSALYLCASSLELPRGETQYFGPGTRLLVL.

The chain carries TRBV6-1 and TRBJ2-5, with D tentatively TRBD1 (7 bases). Germline CDR1 reads MNHNS; CDR2 reads SASEGT. The CDR3 extends over 15 amino acids. V gave up 1 base and J gave up 6 bases, with 15 bases separating them. CDR3 sequence reads: CASSEVPQGGKTQYF. CDR3 nucleotides: TGTGCCAGCAGTGAAGTCCCCCAGGGGGGAAAGACCCAGTACTTC.

The rearrangement uses TRBV15 and TRBJ1-2, with D possibly TRBD1 on 5 matching bases. V shed 0 bases and J shed 4 bases, with 12 bases lying between them. CDR3 size: 15 residues. CDR1 is LNHNV and CDR2 is YYDKDF in the germline V gene (reference sequence). The CDR3 here is CATSRDFGGGYGYTF. CDR3 DNA sequence: TGTGCCACCAGCAGAGATTTCGGGGGTGGCTATGGCTACACCTTC.